This T cell receptor (beta chain) was observed in a study of shared clonotypes between healthy human individuals. Only one count was recorded for this clone. Using immunoSEQ multiplex PCR, the repertoire was profiled, and TCRdb retains in-frame clones only, with some absent. The sample carries about 2.5 million clones, 92% recorded once. Germline CDR1 reads SQVTM; CDR2 reads ANQGSEA. The CDR3 covers 12 residues. Trimming stripped 7 bases from V and 4 bases from J, with 13 bases between. The chain couples TRBV29-1 to TRBJ2-5, with D possibly being TRBD1 (5 bases). Material for sequencing was naive CD4+ T cells from PBMCs. Regarding subset: CD45RA+ positively selected. The receptor was isolated from a man between 18 and 35 years old in good health. Some clones in this sample may be carry-over from other donors' samples. CDR3 nucleotides: TGCAGCGCTGGACATTTATTAGAGACCCAGTACTTC. This codes for CSAGHLLETQYF.